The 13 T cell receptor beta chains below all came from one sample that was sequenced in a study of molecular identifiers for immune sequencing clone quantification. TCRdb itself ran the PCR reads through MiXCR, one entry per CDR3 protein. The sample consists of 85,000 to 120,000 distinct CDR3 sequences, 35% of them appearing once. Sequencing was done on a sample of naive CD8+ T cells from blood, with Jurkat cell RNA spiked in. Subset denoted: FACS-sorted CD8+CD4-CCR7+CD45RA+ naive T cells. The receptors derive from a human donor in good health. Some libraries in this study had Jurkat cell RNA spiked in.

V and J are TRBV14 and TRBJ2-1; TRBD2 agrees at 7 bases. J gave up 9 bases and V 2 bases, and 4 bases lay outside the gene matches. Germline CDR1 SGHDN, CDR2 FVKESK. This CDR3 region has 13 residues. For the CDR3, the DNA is TGTGCCAGCAGCCAATGGAGCGGGATTGAGCAGTTCTTC. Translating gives CASSQWSGIEQFF.

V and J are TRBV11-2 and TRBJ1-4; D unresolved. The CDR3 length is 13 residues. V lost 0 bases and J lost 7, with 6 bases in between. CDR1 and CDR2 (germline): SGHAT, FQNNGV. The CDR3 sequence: CASSLETVEKLFF. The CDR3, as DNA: TGTGCCAGCAGCTTAGAGACGGTTGAAAAACTGTTTTTT.

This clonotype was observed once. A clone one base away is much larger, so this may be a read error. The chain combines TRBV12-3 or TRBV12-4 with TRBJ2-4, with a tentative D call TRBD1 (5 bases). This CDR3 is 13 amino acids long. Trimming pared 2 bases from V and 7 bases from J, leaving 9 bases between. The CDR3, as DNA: TGTGCCAGCAGTTTAAGACAGTTGAACATTCAGTACTTC. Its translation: CASSLRQLNIQYF.

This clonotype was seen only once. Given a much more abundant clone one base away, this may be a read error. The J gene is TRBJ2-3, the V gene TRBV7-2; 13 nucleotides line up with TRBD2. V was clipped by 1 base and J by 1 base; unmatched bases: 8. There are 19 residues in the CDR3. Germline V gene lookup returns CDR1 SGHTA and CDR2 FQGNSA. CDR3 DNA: TGTGCCAGCAGCTTAGAAGGACTAGCGGGAGCAGAAGGCACAGATACGCAGTATTTT. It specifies CASSLEGLAGAEGTDTQYF.

The CDR3 bases are TGTGCCAGCAGTCCGATGGGGGGTAGCTCCTACAATGAGCAGTTCTTC. This codes for CASSPMGGSSYNEQFF. V is TRBV28 and J is TRBJ2-1, with TRBD2 as a possible D gene (6 bases). Per germline, CDR1 MDHEN and CDR2 SYDVKM. CDR3 length: 16 residues. V was shortened by 5 bases and J by 0 bases, with 14 bases between the two germline ends.

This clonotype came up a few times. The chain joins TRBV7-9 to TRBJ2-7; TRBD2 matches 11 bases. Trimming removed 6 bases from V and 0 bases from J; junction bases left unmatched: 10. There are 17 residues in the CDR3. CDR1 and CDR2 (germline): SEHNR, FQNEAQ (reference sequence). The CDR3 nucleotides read TGTGCCAGCAGGCCTCCGGGACTAGCGGCAAGCTCCTACGAGCAGTACTTC. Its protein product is CASRPPGLAASSYEQYF.

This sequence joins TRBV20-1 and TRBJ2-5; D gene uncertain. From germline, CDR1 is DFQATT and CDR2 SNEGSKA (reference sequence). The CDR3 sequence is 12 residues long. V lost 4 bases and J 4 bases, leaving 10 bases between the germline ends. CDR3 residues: CSANYLVETQYF. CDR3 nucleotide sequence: TGCAGTGCTAACTACCTGGTAGAGACCCAGTACTTC.

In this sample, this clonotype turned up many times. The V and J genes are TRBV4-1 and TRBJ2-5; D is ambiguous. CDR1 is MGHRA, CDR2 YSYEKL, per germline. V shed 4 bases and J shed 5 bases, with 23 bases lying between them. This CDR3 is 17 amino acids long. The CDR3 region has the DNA TGCGCCAGCAGCCGAATACTAAATCGTCTCGAACCGGAGACCCAGTACTTC. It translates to CASSRILNRLEPETQYF.

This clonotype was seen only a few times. CDR3 loop: CASRLSGTSAIDTQYF. CDR3 coding DNA: TGTGCCAGCAGACTTTCCGGGACTAGCGCAATAGATACGCAGTATTTT. The chain carries TRBV6-5 and TRBJ2-3, with TRBD2 matching 10 bases. The V gene's germline CDR1 is MNHEY and CDR2 SVGAGI. Trimming cost V 6 bases and J 5 bases; bases outside gene matches: 11. The CDR3 contains 16 residues.

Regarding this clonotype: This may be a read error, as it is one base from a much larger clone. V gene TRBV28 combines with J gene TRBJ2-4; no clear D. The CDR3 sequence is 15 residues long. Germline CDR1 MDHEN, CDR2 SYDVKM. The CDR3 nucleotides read TGTGCCAGCAGCACCGTTTTTGTAGCCAAAAACGTTCAGTACTTC. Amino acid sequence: CASSTVFVAKNVQYF.

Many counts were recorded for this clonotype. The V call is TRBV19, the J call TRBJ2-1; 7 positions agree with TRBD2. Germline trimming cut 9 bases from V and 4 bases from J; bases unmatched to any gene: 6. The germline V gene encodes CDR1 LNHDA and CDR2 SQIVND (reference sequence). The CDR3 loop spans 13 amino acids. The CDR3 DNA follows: TGTGCCAGCCAAGCGGGACCATACAATGAGCAGTTCTTC. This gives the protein CASQAGPYNEQFF.

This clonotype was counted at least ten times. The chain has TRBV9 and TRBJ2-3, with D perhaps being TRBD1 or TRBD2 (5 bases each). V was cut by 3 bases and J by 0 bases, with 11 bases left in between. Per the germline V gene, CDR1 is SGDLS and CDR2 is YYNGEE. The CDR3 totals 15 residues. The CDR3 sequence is CASSAGTASTDTQYF. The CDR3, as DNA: TGTGCCAGCAGCGCAGGGACCGCTAGCACAGATACGCAGTATTTT.

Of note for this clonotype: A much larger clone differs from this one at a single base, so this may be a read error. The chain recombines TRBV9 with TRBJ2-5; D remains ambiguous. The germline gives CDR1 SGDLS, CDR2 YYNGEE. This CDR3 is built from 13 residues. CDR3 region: CASSLSSQETQHF. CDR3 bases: TGTGCCAGCAGCTTGTCGAGTCAAGAGACCCAGCACTTC.